This T cell receptor beta chain was recorded in a study of pediatric ulcerative colitis. The V gene's germline CDR1 is SGHRS and CDR2 YFSETQ. The CDR3 extends over 12 amino acids. Trimming left V 0 bases short and J 3 bases short, with 0 bases between. Controls: normal colonoscopy findings, no IBD within the following year. At colonoscopy, a blood sample was also collected. Study observations and caveats: Compared with controls, ulcerative colitis showed greater blood-rectum clone sharing. A couple of rectal clonotypes were found only in ulcerative colitis patients, all of them.

Libraries were prepared by immunoSEQ multiplex PCR; TCRdb keeps only in-frame clonotypes and omits some of them. The sample yields 54,000 or so clones, about 90% seen once. Details on this clone: The antigen remains unidentified.

The sequencing sample was made of blood. The receptor comes from a boy aged 5-17 years who was a control in a study of pediatric ulcerative colitis. V and J are TRBV5-1 and TRBJ2-2, with unresolved D. CDR3 sequence: CASSLDTGELFF. As DNA, the CDR3 is TGCGCCAGCAGCTTGGACACCGGGGAGCTGTTTTTT.